This entry lists 24 T cell receptor beta chains sequenced from one sample in a study of T cell repertoires in cytomegalovirus infection. TCRdb used MiXCR to reprocess the reads, holding one entry per CDR3 protein. Here the sample spans roughly 180,000 distinct CDR3 sequences, roughly a fifth being singletons. Antigen specificity for these receptors is unknown. The sample was CD8+ T cells from cultured PBMCs, taken from culture after CMV antigen stimulation. These receptors originate from a human donor in good health (CMV status not recorded). Some clones in this sample may be carry-over from other donors' samples.

This clonotype has only a few counts. V is TRBV7-2 and J is TRBJ1-6; D unresolved. Trimming removed 5 bases from V and 9 bases from J, with 8 bases in between. CDR3 length: 12 amino acids. Germline V gene data show CDR1 as SGHTA and CDR2 as FQGNSA. The CDR3 DNA reads TGTGCCAGCAGCGACTCCCGTTCACCCCTCCACTTT. Its translation: CASSDSRSPLHF.

This clonotype turned up a few times. V gene TRBV13 combines with J gene TRBJ1-1; 11 nucleotides agree with TRBD1. The CDR3 has 15 amino acids. V trimming: 5 bases; J trimming: 5 bases; junction bases outside the gene matches: 7. Germline lookup yields CDR1 PRHDT and CDR2 FYEKMQ (reference sequence). The CDR3, as DNA: TGTGCCAGCAGCCCAGGGACAGGGGGTTGGACTGAAGCTTTCTTT. It encodes CASSPGTGGWTEAFF.

This clonotype was observed a few times. The chain joins TRBV4-3 to TRBJ1-2; D is possibly TRBD1 (5 bases). V was clipped by 7 bases and J by 0 bases, with 15 bases between them. The CDR3 is 15 amino acids. Germline V gene sequence: CDR1 LGHNA, CDR2 YSLEER. The CDR3 DNA is TGCGCCAGCACCATCGACAGACTATCTAACTATGGCTACACCTTC. It is translated as CASTIDRLSNYGYTF.

This clonotype was recorded many times. This chain joins TRBV7-2 and TRBJ2-1; 8 nucleotides match TRBD2. The ends lost 6 bases at V and 0 bases at J; junction bases unmatched: 4. Germline V gene data show CDR1 as SGHTA and CDR2 as FQGNSA. The CDR3 is made up of 15 amino acids. CDR3 loop: CASSFSGDSYNEQFF. CDR3 sequence (DNA): TGTGCCAGCAGTTTTAGCGGGGACTCCTACAATGAGCAGTTCTTC.

The chain has TRBV14 and TRBJ2-7; 7 nucleotides align to TRBD1. The CDR3 runs to 13 residues. Trimming removed 0 bases from V and 6 bases from J; junction bases left unmatched: 2. Germline V gene lookup returns CDR1 SGHDN and CDR2 FVKESK. This chain's CDR3 is CASSQERGPEQYF. The CDR3 DNA sequence: TGTGCCAGCAGCCAAGAAAGGGGGCCCGAGCAGTACTTC.

The CDR3 sequence is CASSSLAGASSNEQFF. In DNA form, the CDR3 reads TGCGCCAGCAGCTCCTTAGCGGGGGCTAGTTCCAATGAGCAGTTCTTC. The V gene is TRBV5-1, the J gene TRBJ2-1; 9 positions agree with TRBD2. V lost 3 bases to trimming and J lost 6 bases; unmatched junction nucleotides: 10. Germline-derived CDR1 and CDR2 are SGHRS and YFSETQ. The CDR3 length is 16 residues.

J is TRBJ2-1 and V is TRBV29-1, with D uncertain. The CDR3 has 16 amino acids. The ends were cut back, 3 bases at V and 3 bases at J, with 18 bases in the middle. The germline V gene has CDR1 SQVTM and CDR2 ANQGSEA. CDR3 nucleotide sequence: TGCAGCGTTGACGGTGGAACAGACCACTTCTACAATGAGCAGTTCTTC. Amino acids: CSVDGGTDHFYNEQFF.

The J gene is TRBJ1-2, the V gene TRBV7-8, with 9 nucleotides matching TRBD1. V trimming: 1 base; J trimming: 3 bases; junction bases outside the gene matches: 3. CDR3 size: 15 residues. Germline V lookup: CDR1 SGHVS, CDR2 FQNEAQ. Here the CDR3 reads CASSLDWTGDYGYTF. The CDR3 region has the DNA TGTGCCAGCAGCTTAGATTGGACAGGGGACTATGGCTACACCTTC. The complete variable domain, with remaining parts taken from reference TRBV7-8 and TRBJ1-2, reads GAGVSQSPRYKVAKRGQDVALRCDPISGHVSLFWYQQALGQGPEFLTYFQNEAQLDKSGLPSDRFFAERPEGSVSTLKIQRTQQEDSAVYLCASSLDWTGDYGYTFGSGTRLTVV.

This chain uses TRBV9 with TRBJ1-1; tentatively, D is TRBD1 (6 bases). This CDR3 region has 18 residues. The V end lost 4 bases, the J end lost 0 bases, and 22 bases lay between the germline ends. The germline gives CDR1 SGDLS, CDR2 YYNGEE. The CDR3 sequence is CASSTRGGAVDMNTEAFF. Written as DNA, the CDR3 is TGTGCCAGCAGCACCCGGGGGGGGGCAGTTGATATGAACACTGAAGCTTTCTTT.

This clonotype was seen just once. The chain joins TRBV5-6 to TRBJ2-1; unclear D gene. V lost 0 bases to trimming and J lost 8 bases, with 9 bases between them. Germline CDR1 reads SGHDT; CDR2 reads YYEEEE. The CDR3 spans 13 residues. The CDR3 here is CASSLGSGDEQFF. The CDR3, as DNA: TGTGCCAGCAGCTTGGGGTCAGGCGATGAGCAGTTCTTC.

V is TRBV6-2 or TRBV6-3 and J is TRBJ1-5; D unclear. The V end was cut by 0 bases, the J end by 3 bases, with 9 bases between. This CDR3 is 15 amino acids long. CDR1 and CDR2 (germline): MNHEY, SVGEGT. CDR3 in amino acids: CASSYSTSVNQPQHF. DNA of the CDR3: TGTGCCAGCAGTTACTCGACGTCTGTCAATCAGCCCCAGCATTTT.

A single count supports this clonotype. A read error may produce the germline difference seen at one junction end. The V gene is TRBV4-1, the J gene TRBJ2-4, with D possibly TRBD2 on 5 matching bases. This CDR3 has 15 residues. CDR1 and CDR2 from the germline V gene are MGHRA and YSYEKL. The CDR3 DNA reads as TGCGCCAGCAGCGCTTTGAAGGGAGCCAAAAACAGTCAGTACTTC. Amino acid sequence: CASSALKGAKNSQYF.

This chain joins TRBV7-2 and TRBJ2-7, with TRBD2 matching 8 bases. CDR1 and CDR2 (germline): SGHTA, FQGNSA. Trimming removed 6 bases from V and 0 bases from J; junction bases left unmatched: 4. The length of the CDR3 is 14 residues. This CDR3 reads CASRFTSGSYEQYF. CDR3 DNA sequence: TGTGCCAGCAGGTTCACTAGCGGCTCCTACGAGCAGTACTTC.

V and J are TRBV6-5 and TRBJ1-1; no clear D. Trimming pared 2 bases from V and 0 bases from J, leaving 7 bases between. The CDR3 totals 14 residues. From germline, CDR1 is MNHEY and CDR2 SVGAGI. CDR3 DNA sequence: TGTGCCAGCAGTTACGGGGTTATGAACACTGAAGCTTTCTTT. It translates to CASSYGVMNTEAFF.

In nucleotides, the CDR3 is TGTGCCAGCAGCGTAGATGGGGTTCTCAATCAGCCCCAGCATTTT. The encoded protein is CASSVDGVLNQPQHF. The genes are TRBV9 and TRBJ1-5; D unresolved. V gave up 0 bases and J gave up 3 bases, with 10 bases separating them. Germline values: CDR1 SGDLS, CDR2 YYNGEE. The CDR3 totals 15 residues.

The CDR3, as DNA: TGCAGTGCAGGTGGGACAGAGACCCAGTACTTC. This gives the protein CSAGGTETQYF. The chain combines TRBV20-1 with TRBJ2-5; D assignment may be TRBD1 or TRBD2 (5 bases each). V was clipped by 6 bases and J by 4 bases, with 9 bases between them. Germline V CDR1 and CDR2: DFQATT, SNEGSKA (reference sequence). This CDR3 has 11 residues.

The V and J genes are TRBV7-2 and TRBJ1-1, with 7 nucleotides matching TRBD1. V shed 1 base and J 8 bases; nucleotides not matched to a gene: 7. CDR1 is SGHTA and CDR2 is FQGNSA in the germline V gene. The CDR3 is 14 amino acids. CDR3 DNA: TGTGCCAGCAGCTTAGGAGAGACAGGGATAGAAGCTTTCTTT. It translates to CASSLGETGIEAFF.

This clonotype was counted ten times or more. V and J are TRBV7-8 and TRBJ2-7, with 10 bases lining up with TRBD1. The CDR3 is made up of 14 amino acids. Germline CDR1 reads SGHVS; CDR2 reads FQNEAQ. V lost 7 bases to trimming and J lost 1 base; unmatched junction nucleotides: 4. DNA of the CDR3: TGTGCCAGCACCGACAGGGGGCCTTCCTACGAGCAGTACTTC. Protein product: CASTDRGPSYEQYF.

This clonotype was detected a few times. J is TRBJ1-3 and V is TRBV7-9; D call uncertain. From germline, CDR1 is SEHNR and CDR2 FQNEAQ (reference sequence). Trimming removed 5 bases from V and 0 bases from J, with 14 bases in between. There are 16 residues in the CDR3. The CDR3 DNA reads TGTGCCAGCAGCACTTCCCAGGCTTACTCTGGAAACACCATATATTTT. The encoded protein is CASSTSQAYSGNTIYF.

The rearrangement joins TRBV20-1 to TRBJ2-7, with 9 bases that match TRBD1. V lost 1 base and J lost 5; bases outside the gene matches: 12. The germline gives CDR1 DFQATT, CDR2 SNEGSKA (reference sequence). CDR3 size: 16 residues. Here the CDR3 reads CSARGDRDRVSHEQYF. In DNA, the CDR3 is TGCAGTGCTAGAGGAGACCGGGACAGGGTTTCCCACGAGCAGTACTTC.

Written as DNA, the CDR3 is TGTGCCAGCATTATACAGGGAATCCAAGAGACCCAGTACTTC. This gives the protein CASIIQGIQETQYF. The chain links TRBV12-3 or TRBV12-4 to TRBJ2-5; the D gene is possibly TRBD1 (6 bases). V was shortened by 7 bases and J by 1 base, with 13 bases between the two germline ends. The CDR3 is 14 residues long.

This clonotype was picked up a small number of times. The rearrangement links TRBV6-6 to TRBJ1-5; D perhaps matches TRBD1 (5 bases). Deletions cut 1 base from V and 5 bases from J, with 9 bases between. CDR1 is MNHNY, CDR2 SVGAGI, per germline (reference sequence). The CDR3 covers 14 residues. CDR3 nucleotides: TGTGCCAGCAGTTACTGGGGGAAGGATCAGCCCCAGCATTTT. This codes for CASSYWGKDQPQHF.

The chain recombines TRBV7-2 with TRBJ2-1, with TRBD2 identical over 8 bases. The CDR3 runs to 16 residues. J lost 8 bases, V lost 8 bases, and 17 bases had no gene match. CDR1 is SGHTA and CDR2 is FQGNSA in the germline V gene. CDR3 sequence: CASLLFLSGGWDEQFF. CDR3 in DNA: TGTGCCAGCTTACTATTTCTGAGCGGGGGCTGGGATGAGCAGTTCTTC.

The chain carries TRBV12-3 or TRBV12-4 and TRBJ2-7; D gene uncertain. The germline V and J ends were trimmed by 0 bases and 2 bases, with 8 bases remaining between them. The CDR3 is 14 residues long. The CDR3 bases are TGTGCCAGCAGTTTAGCGGCAGGAACCTACGAGCAGTACTTC. The encoded protein is CASSLAAGTYEQYF.